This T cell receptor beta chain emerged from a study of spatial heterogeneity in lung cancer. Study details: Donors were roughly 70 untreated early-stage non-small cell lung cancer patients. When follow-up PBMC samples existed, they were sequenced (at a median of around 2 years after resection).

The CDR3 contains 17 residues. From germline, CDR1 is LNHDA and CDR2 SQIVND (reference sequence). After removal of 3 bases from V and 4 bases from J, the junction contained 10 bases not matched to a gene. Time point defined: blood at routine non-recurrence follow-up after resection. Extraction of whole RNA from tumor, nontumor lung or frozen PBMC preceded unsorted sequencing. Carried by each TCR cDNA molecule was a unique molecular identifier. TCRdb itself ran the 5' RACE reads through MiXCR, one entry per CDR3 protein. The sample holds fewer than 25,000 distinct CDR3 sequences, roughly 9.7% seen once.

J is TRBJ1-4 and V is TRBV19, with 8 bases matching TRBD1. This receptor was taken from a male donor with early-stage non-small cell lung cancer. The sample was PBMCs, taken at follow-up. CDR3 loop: CASSIRPQGVINEKLFF. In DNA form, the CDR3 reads TGTGCCAGTAGTATTCGACCACAGGGGGTTATTAATGAAAAACTGTTTTTT.